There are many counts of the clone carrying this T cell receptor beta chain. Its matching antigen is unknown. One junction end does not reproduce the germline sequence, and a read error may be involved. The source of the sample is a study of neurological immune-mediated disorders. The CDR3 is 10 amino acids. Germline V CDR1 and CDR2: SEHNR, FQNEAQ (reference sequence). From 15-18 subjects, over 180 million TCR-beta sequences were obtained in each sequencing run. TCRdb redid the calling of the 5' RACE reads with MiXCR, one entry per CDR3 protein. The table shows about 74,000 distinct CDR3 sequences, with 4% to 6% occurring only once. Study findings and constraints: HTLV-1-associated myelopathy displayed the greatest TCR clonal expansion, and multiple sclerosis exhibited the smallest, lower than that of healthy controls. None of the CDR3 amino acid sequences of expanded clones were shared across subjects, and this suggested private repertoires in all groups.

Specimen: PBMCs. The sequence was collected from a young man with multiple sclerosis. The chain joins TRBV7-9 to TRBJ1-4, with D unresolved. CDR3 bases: TGTGCCAGCACCTTACAGTTTCTGTTTTTT. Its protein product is CASTLQFLFF.